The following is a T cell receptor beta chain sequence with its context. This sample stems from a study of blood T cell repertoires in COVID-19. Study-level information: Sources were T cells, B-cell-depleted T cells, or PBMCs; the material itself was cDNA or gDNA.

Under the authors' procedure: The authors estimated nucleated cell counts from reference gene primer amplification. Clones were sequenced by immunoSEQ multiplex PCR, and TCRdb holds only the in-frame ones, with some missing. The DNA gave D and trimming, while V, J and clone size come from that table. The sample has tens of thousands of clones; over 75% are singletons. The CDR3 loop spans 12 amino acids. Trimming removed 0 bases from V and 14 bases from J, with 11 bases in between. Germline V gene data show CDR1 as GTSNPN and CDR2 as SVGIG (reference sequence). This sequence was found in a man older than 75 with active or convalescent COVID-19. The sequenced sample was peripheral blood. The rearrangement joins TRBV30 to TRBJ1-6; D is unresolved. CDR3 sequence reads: CAWSVFEGSLHF. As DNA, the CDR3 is TGTGCCTGGAGTGTATTTGAGGGATCCCTCCACTTT.